These 6 T cell receptor beta chains originate from one sample sequenced in a study of beta chain features in type 1 diabetes. Every isolated RNA sample was fully reverse transcribed, so sequencing captured expressed TCRB transcripts. The repertoire was sequenced with immunoSEQ multiplex PCR; TCRdb's copy has only in-frame clones and lacks some. Here the sample spans 350,000 to 450,000 clones, about 15% being singletons. The sequenced material came from naive CD4+ T cells from blood. These receptors all stem from a man aged 25-40 years in good health.

This clone was counted at least ten times. The rearrangement links TRBV10-3 to TRBJ2-5, with a weak D call TRBD1 (6 bases). Trimming pared 6 bases from V and 5 bases from J, leaving 13 bases between. The CDR3 contains 13 residues. From germline, CDR1 is ENHRY and CDR2 SYGVKD. The CDR3 DNA is TGTGCCATCAGCCCAGGGGACGGGGAGACCCAGTACTTC. Translating it yields CAISPGDGETQYF.

As regards this clone: Other DNA sequences in this sample translate to the same CDR3. The rearrangement joins TRBV9 to TRBJ2-1; 11 bases agree with TRBD2. Germline CDR1 is SGDLS and CDR2 is YYNGEE. The J segment lost 4 bases and the V segment lost 3 bases, leaving 3 bases of the junction unmatched. The CDR3 consists of 15 residues. CDR3 region: CASSATSGGYNEQFF. The DNA for the CDR3 is TGTGCCAGCAGCGCCACTAGCGGGGGATACAATGAGCAGTTCTTC.

A remark on this clone: Different DNA sequences within this sample yield the same CDR3. The chain carries TRBV2 and TRBJ2-5; tentatively, D is TRBD2 (6 bases). This CDR3 comprises 13 residues. Germline values: CDR1 SNHLY, CDR2 FYNNEI. V lost 6 bases to trimming and J lost 4 bases, with 12 bases between them. CDR3 sequence: CASSGGLGETQYF. The DNA for the CDR3 is TGTGCCAGCAGCGGGGGACTGGGAGAGACCCAGTACTTC.

This clone was observed a few times. The chain recombines TRBV4-3 with TRBJ2-3; D ambiguous. Germline CDR1 LGHNA, CDR2 YSLEER. The CDR3 runs 16 residues. Trimming cost V 6 bases and J 0 bases, with 16 bases left between them. The CDR3 bases are TGCGCCAGCAGGGAGACGAAGCGTACTAGCACAGATACGCAGTATTTT. Protein sequence: CASRETKRTSTDTQYF.

Only a few counts were recorded for this clone. The chain carries TRBV9 and TRBJ2-2, with 7 bases aligning to TRBD2. There are 15 residues in the CDR3. Losses at the gene ends were 4 bases for V and 1 base for J; bases not matched to a gene: 4. In germline, CDR1 is SGDLS, CDR2 YYNGEE. The CDR3 spells CASSPLAENTGELFF. In DNA, the CDR3 is TGTGCCAGCAGCCCCCTAGCGGAGAACACCGGGGAGCTGTTTTTT.

A few counts support this clone. J is TRBJ2-7 and V is TRBV18, with 8 nucleotides matching TRBD1. Trimming took 6 bases from V and 6 from J; bases not matched to a gene: 4. Germline V gene lookup returns CDR1 KGHSH and CDR2 LQKENI. This CDR3 region has 12 residues. The CDR3 sequence is CASSRTGTEQYV. Written as DNA, the CDR3 is TGTGCCAGCTCGCGGACAGGGACCGAGCAGTACGTC.